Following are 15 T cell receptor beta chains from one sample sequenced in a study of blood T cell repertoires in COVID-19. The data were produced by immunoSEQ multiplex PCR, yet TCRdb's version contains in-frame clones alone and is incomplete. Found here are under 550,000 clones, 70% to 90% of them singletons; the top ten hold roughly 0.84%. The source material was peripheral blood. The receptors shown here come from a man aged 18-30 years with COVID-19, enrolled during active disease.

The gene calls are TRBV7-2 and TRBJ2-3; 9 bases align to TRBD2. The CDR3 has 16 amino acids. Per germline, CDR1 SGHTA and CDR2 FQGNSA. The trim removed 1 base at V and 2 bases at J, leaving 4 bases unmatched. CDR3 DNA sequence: TGTGCCAGCAGCTTAGTAGCGGGGGCGTACACAGATACGCAGTATTTT. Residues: CASSLVAGAYTDTQYF.

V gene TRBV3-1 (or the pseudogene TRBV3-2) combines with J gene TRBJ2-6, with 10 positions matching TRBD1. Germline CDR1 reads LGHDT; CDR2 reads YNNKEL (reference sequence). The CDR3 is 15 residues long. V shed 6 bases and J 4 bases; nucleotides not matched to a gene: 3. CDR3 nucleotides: TGTGCCAGCAGGGACAGGGGGGAAGGGGCCAACGTCCTGACTTTC. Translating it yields CASRDRGEGANVLTF.

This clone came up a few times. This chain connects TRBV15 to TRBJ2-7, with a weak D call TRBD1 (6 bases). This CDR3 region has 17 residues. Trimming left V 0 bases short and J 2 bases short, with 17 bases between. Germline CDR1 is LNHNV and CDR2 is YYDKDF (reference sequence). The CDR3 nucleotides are TGTGCCACCAGCAGAGATTTCGCCAGACAGGAAACCTACGAGCAGTACTTC. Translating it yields CATSRDFARQETYEQYF.

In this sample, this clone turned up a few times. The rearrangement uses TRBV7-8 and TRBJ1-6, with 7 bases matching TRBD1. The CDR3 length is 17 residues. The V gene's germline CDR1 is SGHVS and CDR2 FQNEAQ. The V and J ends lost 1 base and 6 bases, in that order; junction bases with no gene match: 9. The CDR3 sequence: CASSLEPQDRSNSPLHF. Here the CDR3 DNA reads TGTGCCAGCAGCTTAGAGCCGCAGGACAGGTCTAATTCACCCCTCCACTTT. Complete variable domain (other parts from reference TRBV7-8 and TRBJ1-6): GAGVSQSPRYKVAKRGQDVALRCDPISGHVSLFWYQQALGQGPEFLTYFQNEAQLDKSGLPSDRFFAERPEGSVSTLKIQRTQQEDSAVYLCASSLEPQDRSNSPLHFGNGTRLTVT.

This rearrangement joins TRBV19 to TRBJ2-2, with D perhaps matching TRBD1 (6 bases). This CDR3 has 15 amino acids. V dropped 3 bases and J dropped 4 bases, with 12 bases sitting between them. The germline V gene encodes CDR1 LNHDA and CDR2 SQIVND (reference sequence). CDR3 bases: TGTGCCAGTAGTATCCTCGGGACAACCACCGGGGAGCTGTTTTTT. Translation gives CASSILGTTTGELFF.

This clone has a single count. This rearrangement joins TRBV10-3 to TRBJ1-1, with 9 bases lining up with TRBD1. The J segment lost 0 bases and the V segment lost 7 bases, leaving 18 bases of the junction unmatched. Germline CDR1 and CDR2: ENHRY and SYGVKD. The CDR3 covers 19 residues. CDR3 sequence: CAITPHVGTGKGLNTEAFF. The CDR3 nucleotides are TGTGCCATCACCCCCCATGTCGGGACAGGGAAGGGATTGAACACTGAAGCTTTCTTT.

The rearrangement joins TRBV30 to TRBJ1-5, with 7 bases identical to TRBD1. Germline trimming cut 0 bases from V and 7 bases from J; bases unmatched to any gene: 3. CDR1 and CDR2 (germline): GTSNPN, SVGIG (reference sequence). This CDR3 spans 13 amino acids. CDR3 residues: CAWSVTGNQPQHF. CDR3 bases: TGTGCCTGGAGTGTGACAGGGAACCAGCCCCAGCATTTT.

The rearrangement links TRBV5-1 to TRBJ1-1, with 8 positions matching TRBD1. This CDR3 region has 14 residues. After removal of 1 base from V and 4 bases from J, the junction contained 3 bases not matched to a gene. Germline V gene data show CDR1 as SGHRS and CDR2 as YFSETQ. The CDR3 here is CASSLIQGGTEAFF. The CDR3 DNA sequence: TGCGCCAGCAGCTTGATACAGGGGGGCACTGAAGCTTTCTTT.

The CDR3 DNA reads as TGTGCCAGCAGCCAAGACCGGGACAATAAAAACATTCAGTACTTC. This gives the protein CASSQDRDNKNIQYF. The chain joins TRBV7-8 to TRBJ2-4; tentative D call: TRBD1 (6 bases). The CDR3 contains 15 residues. Germline V gene lookup returns CDR1 SGHVS and CDR2 FQNEAQ. The V end was cut by 5 bases, the J end by 4 bases, with 15 bases between.

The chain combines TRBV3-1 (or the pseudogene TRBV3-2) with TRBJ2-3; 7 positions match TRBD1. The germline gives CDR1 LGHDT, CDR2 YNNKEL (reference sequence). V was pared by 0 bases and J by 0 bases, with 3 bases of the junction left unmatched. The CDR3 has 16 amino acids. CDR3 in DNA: TGTGCCAGCAGCCAAGATGGGACAGCAAGCACAGATACGCAGTATTTT. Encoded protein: CASSQDGTASTDTQYF.

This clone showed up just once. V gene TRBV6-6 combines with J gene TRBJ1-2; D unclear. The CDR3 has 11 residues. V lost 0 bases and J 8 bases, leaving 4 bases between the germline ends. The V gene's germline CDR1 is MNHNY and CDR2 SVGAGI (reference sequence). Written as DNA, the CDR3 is TGTGCCAGCAGTTACTCGAGGGGCTACACCTTC. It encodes CASSYSRGYTF.

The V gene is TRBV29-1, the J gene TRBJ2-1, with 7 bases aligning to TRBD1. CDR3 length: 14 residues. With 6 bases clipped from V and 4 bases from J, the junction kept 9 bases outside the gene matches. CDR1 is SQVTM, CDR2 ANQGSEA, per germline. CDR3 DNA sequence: TGCAGCGTGGCTGCGGCACAGGGGTACAATGAGCAGTTCTTC. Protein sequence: CSVAAAQGYNEQFF.

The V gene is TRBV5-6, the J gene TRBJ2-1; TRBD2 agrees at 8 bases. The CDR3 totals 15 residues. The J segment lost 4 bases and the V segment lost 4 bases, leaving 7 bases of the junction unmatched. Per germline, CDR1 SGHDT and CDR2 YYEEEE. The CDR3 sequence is CASSPTGTSYNEQFF. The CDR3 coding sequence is TGTGCCAGCAGCCCTACCGGGACTAGTTACAATGAGCAGTTCTTC.

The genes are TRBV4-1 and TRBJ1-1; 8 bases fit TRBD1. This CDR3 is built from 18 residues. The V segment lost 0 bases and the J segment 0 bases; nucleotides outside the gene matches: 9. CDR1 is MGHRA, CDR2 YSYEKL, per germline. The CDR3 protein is CASSQDGPQGVLNTEAFF. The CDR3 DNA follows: TGCGCCAGCAGCCAAGACGGACCACAGGGGGTGTTGAACACTGAAGCTTTCTTT.

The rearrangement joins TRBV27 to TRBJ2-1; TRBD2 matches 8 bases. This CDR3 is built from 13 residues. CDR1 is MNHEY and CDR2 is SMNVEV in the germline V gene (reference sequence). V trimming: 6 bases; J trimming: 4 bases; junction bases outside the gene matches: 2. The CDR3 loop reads CASSGGRYNEQFF. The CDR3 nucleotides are TGTGCCAGCAGCGGCGGGAGGTACAATGAGCAGTTCTTC.